This T cell receptor beta chain comes out of a study of beta chain features in type 1 diabetes. Details on this clone: Its specificity is not known.

Via CD45RO/CCR7/CD25/CD127/CD95/CD27, cells of the CD4+ naive, central memory, regulatory and stem cell-like memory subsets were sorted. V lost 0 bases, J lost 5 bases, and 10 bases lay in between. The CDR3 has 14 amino acids. Germline loops: CDR1 MNHEY, CDR2 SVGAGI. Every bit of the isolated RNA underwent reverse transcription, so sequencing read expressed TCRB transcripts. Naive, central memory and regulatory T cell samples came to a mean of approximately 3.57 million reads. Some clones are missing from TCRdb's copy, which holds only in-frame ones; the method was immunoSEQ multiplex PCR. The table includes 300,000 to 400,000 clones, roughly 9.8% detected once. Study-level results: Shorter TCRB CDR3s, moderately but significantly so, marked every one of the four CD4+ subsets in Type 1 diabetes patients. A definitive answer on HLA type influencing TCRB rearrangement was not reached here. A closer apparent resemblance between naive, central memory and Treg TCRB repertoires was seen in patients than in healthy donors.

The clonotype comes from a man in his thirties or forties with type 1 diabetes. The sequenced sample was central memory CD4+ T cells from blood. The chain combines TRBV6-5 with TRBJ2-5, with D hard to call. CDR3 sequence (DNA): TGTGCCAGCAGTTACTCAAGGGTTAGGGAGACCCAGTACTTC. This gives the protein CASSYSRVRETQYF.